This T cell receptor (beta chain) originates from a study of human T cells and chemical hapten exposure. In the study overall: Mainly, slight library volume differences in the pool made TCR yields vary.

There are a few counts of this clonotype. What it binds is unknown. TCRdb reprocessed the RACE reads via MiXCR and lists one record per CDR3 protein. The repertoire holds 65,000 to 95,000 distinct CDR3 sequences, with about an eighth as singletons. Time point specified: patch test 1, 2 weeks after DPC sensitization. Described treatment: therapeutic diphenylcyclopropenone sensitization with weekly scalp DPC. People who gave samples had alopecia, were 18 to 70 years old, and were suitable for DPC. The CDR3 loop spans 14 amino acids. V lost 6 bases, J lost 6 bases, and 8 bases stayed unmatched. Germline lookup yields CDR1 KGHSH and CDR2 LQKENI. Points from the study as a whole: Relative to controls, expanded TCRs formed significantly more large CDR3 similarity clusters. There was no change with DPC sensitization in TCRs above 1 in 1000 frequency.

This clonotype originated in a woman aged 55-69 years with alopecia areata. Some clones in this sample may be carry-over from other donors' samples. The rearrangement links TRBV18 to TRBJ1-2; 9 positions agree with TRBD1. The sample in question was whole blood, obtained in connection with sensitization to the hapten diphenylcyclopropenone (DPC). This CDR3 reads CASSRRTGDDGYTF. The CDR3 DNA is TGTGCCAGCTCCCGCCGGACAGGGGATGATGGCTACACCTTC.